The rows below give T cell receptor beta chains drawn from one sample of a study of radiation and T cells in renal cell carcinoma. Profiling relied on immunoSEQ multiplex PCR, and the TCRdb table lists in-frame clones only, not all of them. Of just over 150,000 clones in the sample, roughly 86% were seen once. The source was blood, collected from a patient whose treatment included radiotherapy and nephrectomy. Source of these receptors: a woman aged 45-65 years with renal cell carcinoma. Each CDR3 is given with its conserved first and last residue. Each record gives: clone size, J gene, D gene, V gene, CDR3 protein, CDR3 DNA. A D gene is named only where the DNA matches it firmly. The size field is filled for only some rows; it gives once, few, many or a size class.

>-|TRBJ1-2|-|TRBV19
CASTPNGGDNYGYTF
TGTGCCAGTACCCCCAATGGAGGGGACAACTATGGCTACACCTTC
>-|TRBJ2-3|TRBD2|TRBV9
CASSVPLAAGADTQYF
TGTGCCAGCAGCGTTCCTCTAGCGGCCGGGGCAGATACGCAGTATTTT
>-|TRBJ1-2|-|TRBV19
CASSIQDRANYGYTF
TGTGCCAGTAGTATACAGGATCGAGCTAACTATGGCTACACCTTC
>-|TRBJ1-4|TRBD1|TRBV2
CASTPGGIEKLFF
TGTGCCAGCACCCCAGGGGGCATAGAAAAACTGTTTTTT
>few|TRBJ1-1|-|TRBV30
CAWNAGITEAFF
TGTGCCTGGAATGCAGGTATCACTGAAGCTTTCTTT
>-|TRBJ1-2|-|TRBV6-1
CASSEAARAYGYTF
TGTGCCAGCAGTGAAGCAGCCAGGGCCTATGGCTACACCTTC
>-|TRBJ1-6|-|TRBV6-1
CASSEVGENSPLHF
TGTGCCAGCAGTGAAGTCGGGGAAAATTCACCCCTCCACTTT
>once|TRBJ1-3|-|TRBV9
CASSPLKVGGNTIYF
TGTGCCAGCAGCCCCCTGAAGGTAGGGGGAAACACCATATATTTT
>-|TRBJ1-2|-|TRBV19
CASSRGAEPYGYTF
TGTGCCAGTAGCCGGGGGGCGGAACCCTATGGCTACACCTTC
>-|TRBJ1-6|TRBD1|TRBV19
CAAGTGVSPLHF
TGTGCCGCGGGGACAGGGGTCTCACCCCTCCACTTT
>-|TRBJ2-1|-|TRBV6-1
CASSEVGLASEQFF
TGTGCCAGCAGTGAAGTCGGCCTAGCGTCTGAGCAGTTCTTC
>-|TRBJ2-7|TRBD2|TRBV2
CAWGASGGYEQYF
TGTGCCTGGGGGGCTAGCGGGGGTTACGAGCAGTACTTC
>-|TRBJ2-5|TRBD1|TRBV2
CASRPQGARRETQYF
TGTGCCAGCAGACCGCAGGGGGCGCGCAGAGAGACCCAGTACTTC
>-|TRBJ2-5|TRBD2|TRBV9
CASSVSKRGPAQETQYF
TGTGCCAGCAGCGTTTCTAAGCGGGGGCCCGCCCAAGAGACCCAGTACTTC
>-|TRBJ1-3|-|TRBV5-4
CASSLAGASGNTIYF
TGTGCCAGCAGCTTGGCTGGGGCTTCTGGAAACACCATATATTTT
>-|TRBJ2-1|-|TRBV7-8
CASSFGKHEQFF
TGTGCCAGCAGCTTCGGGAAGCATGAGCAGTTCTTC
>-|TRBJ1-2|TRBD1|TRBV6-5
CASSYRTGGVDYGYTF
TGTGCCAGCAGTTACCGGACAGGGGGGGTCGACTATGGCTACACCTTC
>-|TRBJ1-1|-|TRBV6-5
CASRGREAFF
TGTGCCAGCCGGGGCCGCGAAGCTTTCTTT
>-|TRBJ1-1|-|TRBV19
CASSIGGDGNTEAFF
TGTGCCAGTAGTATAGGGGGAGACGGGAACACTGAAGCTTTCTTT
>-|TRBJ2-1|-|TRBV30
CAWNPTNNNEQFF
TGTGCCTGGAACCCGACCAATAACAATGAGCAGTTCTTC
>-|TRBJ1-5|-|TRBV6-5
CASRSRVQGSQPQHF
TGTGCCAGCAGATCAAGGGTCCAAGGGAGTCAGCCCCAGCATTTT
>-|TRBJ2-7|TRBD1|TRBV19
CASSMAGTDEQYF
TGTGCCAGTAGTATGGCCGGGACAGACGAGCAGTACTTC
>-|TRBJ1-6|-|TRBV9
CASRGSPLHF
TGTGCCAGCAGAGGTTCACCCCTCCACTTT
>once|TRBJ2-2|TRBD1|TRBV6-1
CASRARQGSTGELFF
TGTGCCAGCAGGGCCCGACAGGGCAGTACCGGGGAGCTGTTTTTT
>-|TRBJ1-6|-|TRBV11-2
CASSLAGKGSPLHF
TGTGCCAGCAGCTTAGCAGGGAAGGGCTCACCCCTCCACTTT
>-|TRBJ2-5|TRBD1|TRBV4-1
CASSQVVRQGAETQYF
TGCGCCAGCAGCCAAGTGGTGAGACAGGGGGCGGAGACCCAGTACTTC
>-|TRBJ2-6|TRBD1|TRBV6-5
CASSSTGESGANVLTF
TGTGCCAGCAGTTCTACAGGGGAATCTGGGGCCAACGTCCTGACTTTC
>once|TRBJ2-5|TRBD2|TRBV2
CASSGSGGVGETQYF
TGTGCCAGCAGTGGTAGCGGGGGGGTTGGGGAGACCCAGTACTTC
>-|TRBJ2-2|-|TRBV7-2
CASSSAGGVNTGELFF
TGTGCCAGCAGCTCTGCAGGAGGGGTAAACACCGGGGAGCTGTTTTTT
>-|TRBJ2-7|-|TRBV18
CASSPAAGADYEQYF
TGTGCCAGCTCTCCCGCGGCGGGGGCAGATTACGAGCAGTACTTC
>-|TRBJ2-3|TRBD2|TRBV11-2
CASSLGLAGSTDTQYF
TGTGCCAGCAGCTTAGGACTAGCGGGGAGCACAGATACGCAGTATTTT
>-|TRBJ2-1|TRBD2|TRBV6-5
CASSTTSGGADEQFF
TGTGCCAGCAGTACGACTAGCGGGGGGGCTGATGAGCAGTTCTTC
>-|TRBJ2-7|-|TRBV4-3
CASGQLQGGQQYF
TGCGCCAGCGGCCAACTACAGGGTGGCCAGCAGTACTTC
>-|TRBJ1-6|TRBD1|TRBV18
CASSPGTGGNSPLHF
TGTGCCAGCTCCCCTGGGACAGGGGGAAATTCACCCCTCCACTTT
>-|TRBJ1-6|-|TRBV7-7
CASSLVVNSPLHF
TGTGCTAGCAGCTTAGTTGTAAATTCACCCCTCCACTTT
>-|TRBJ1-2|TRBD1|TRBV2
CASSDGTATDYGYTF
TGTGCCAGCAGTGACGGGACAGCTACGGACTATGGCTACACCTTC
>-|TRBJ2-3|TRBD2|TRBV5-1
CASSFNAGTSEDTQYF
TGCGCCAGCAGCTTTAACGCAGGGACTAGTGAAGATACGCAGTATTTT
>-|TRBJ1-3|-|TRBV18
CASSPSAVSSGNTIYF
TGTGCCAGCTCACCTTCGGCAGTGAGCTCTGGAAACACCATATATTTT
>-|TRBJ2-3|TRBD1|TRBV19
CASSPRDRENTQYF
TGTGCCAGTAGTCCCCGGGACAGGGAGAATACGCAGTATTTT
>-|TRBJ1-6|TRBD1|TRBV18
CASSPGQGKNSPLHF
TGTGCCAGCTCACCAGGACAGGGGAAAAATTCACCCCTCCACTTT